The entry below gives a single T cell receptor (beta chain) sequence along with its context. Antigen: not known. One junction end does not reproduce the germline sequence, and a read error may be involved. This sample's RNA came from whole unsorted tissue. Chemotherapy-naive patients with new lung cancer underwent thoracic surgery in China, August–late 2014. These data come from a study of tumor and adjacent non-tumor tissue in lung cancer. Findings and limits, study-wide: TCR diversity was significantly greater in tumor than normal lung tissue.

The library came from three nested PCR rounds adapted from ARM-PCR protocols. TCRdb reprocessed the multiplex PCR reads with MiXCR, giving one entry per CDR3 protein. The table includes tens of thousands of distinct CDR3 sequences, almost 60% detected once. CDR1 is GTSNPN and CDR2 is SVGIG in the germline V gene (reference sequence). The CDR3 consists of 13 residues. The sample consisted of lung tumor tissue. The clonotype originates from a man aged 45-65 years with non-small cell lung cancer. This sequence joins TRBV30 and TRBJ1-2, with D hard to call. The CDR3 loop is CAWSHSGFYSYTF. CDR3 DNA sequence: TGTGCCTGGAGTCATTCTGGGTTCTATAGCTACACCTTC.